The 12 T cell receptor beta chains listed next were all sequenced from one sample in a study of human T cells and chemical hapten exposure. As for time point: patch test 2, 6 weeks after DPC sensitization. Treatment specified: therapeutic diphenylcyclopropenone sensitization with weekly scalp DPC. From the RACE reads, TCRdb called clonotypes with MiXCR, one entry per CDR3 protein. The profile covers 330,000 or so distinct CDR3 sequences, with around 6% appearing a single time and roughly 5.4% taken by the ten largest. Sequences were derived from whole blood, sampled in connection with sensitization to the hapten diphenylcyclopropenone (DPC). These TCRs come from a young woman with alopecia areata. Some clones in this sample may be carry-over from other donors' samples.

This clonotype was detected ten times or more. CDR3 loop: CSVSATGGYEQYF. In DNA, the CDR3 is TGCAGCGTCTCCGCGACAGGGGGGTACGAGCAGTACTTC. V and J are TRBV29-1 and TRBJ2-7, with 9 bases identical to TRBD1. This CDR3 is 13 amino acids long. Germline V gene lookup returns CDR1 SQVTM and CDR2 ANQGSEA. J gave up 4 bases and V 6 bases, and 7 bases lay outside the gene matches.

This clonotype appeared a few times. The chain links TRBV6-2 or TRBV6-3 to TRBJ2-1; possible D gene TRBD1, 5 bases. CDR1 and CDR2 (germline): MNHEY, SVGEGT. The CDR3 has 14 residues. The V gene lost 2 bases and the J gene lost 13 bases, with 18 bases spanning the gap. The CDR3: CASSYLRQKAEQFF. The CDR3 DNA is TGTGCCAGCAGTTACCTACGACAGAAAGCTGAACAGTTCTTC.

The chain combines TRBV6-6 with TRBJ2-6; a possible D gene is TRBD1 (5 bases). Trimming cost V 4 bases and J 4 bases, with 8 bases left between them. The germline V gene has CDR1 MNHNY and CDR2 SVGAGI (reference sequence). This CDR3 contains 14 residues. CDR3 DNA: TGTGCCAGCAGTTCGAGACAGGGGGCCAACGTCCTGACTTTC. Encoded protein: CASSSRQGANVLTF.

This clonotype was picked up a small number of times. The rearrangement links TRBV2 to TRBJ1-1; TRBD1 matches 7 bases. CDR1 is SNHLY, CDR2 FYNNEI, per germline. The CDR3 has 14 residues. Trimming cost V 9 bases and J 2 bases; bases outside gene matches: 9. CDR3 in amino acids: CASISGTENTEAFF. DNA of the CDR3: TGTGCCAGTATCTCCGGGACAGAAAACACTGAAGCTTTCTTT.

In this sample, this clonotype turned up a few times. This rearrangement joins TRBV6-5 to TRBJ1-2; possible D gene TRBD1, 5 bases. Germline CDR1 is MNHEY and CDR2 is SVGAGI. The CDR3 totals 16 residues. The V end was cut by 10 bases, the J end by 0 bases, with 21 bases between. In nucleotides, the CDR3 is TGTGCCACCGGAAGAGGGGCCCTCCCCGCTAACTATGGCTACACCTTC. Translating it yields CATGRGALPANYGYTF.

The table lists this clonotype with many counts. The chain uses TRBV27 and TRBJ1-2, with TRBD1 as a possible D gene (5 bases). The V and J ends lost 4 bases and 2 bases respectively, with 14 bases between them. The germline V gene encodes CDR1 MNHEY and CDR2 SMNVEV (reference sequence). The CDR3 contains 15 residues. In DNA, the CDR3 is TGTGCCAGCAGTTCCGACAGTTCTACAAACTATGGCTACACCTTC. This translates into CASSSDSSTNYGYTF.

This clonotype was counted between two and nine times. The chain recombines TRBV6-2 or TRBV6-3 with TRBJ1-1, with no clear D. Germline V gene data show CDR1 as MNHEY and CDR2 as SVGEGT. Trimming left V 0 bases short and J 11 bases short, with 13 bases between. The length of the CDR3 is 13 residues. The CDR3 nucleotides are TGTGCCAGCAGTTACTCGATAAGGGCAGAGGCTTTCTTT. This encodes CASSYSIRAEAFF.

The J gene is TRBJ2-3, the V gene TRBV20-1, with 7 bases fitting TRBD2. From germline, CDR1 is DFQATT and CDR2 SNEGSKA (reference sequence). The CDR3 has 11 residues. Trimming removed 2 bases from V and 11 bases from J; junction bases left unmatched: 4. CDR3 amino acids: CSARLAAGQYF. For the CDR3, the DNA is TGCAGTGCTAGACTAGCGGCGGGGCAGTATTTT.

This clonotype was counted many times. This chain links TRBV6-1 with TRBJ1-3; D not certain. V lost 8 bases and J 0 bases, leaving 14 bases between the germline ends. Germline CDR1 reads MNHNS; CDR2 reads SASEGT. The CDR3 extends over 15 amino acids. The CDR3 loop is CASRSTYSSGNTIYF. CDR3 DNA: TGTGCCAGCCGGTCGACGTATAGCTCTGGAAACACCATATATTTT.

This clonotype was seen more than once but under ten times. The chain links TRBV6-2 or TRBV6-3 to TRBJ1-2, with no clear D. The CDR3 is 15 amino acids. Germline CDR1 MNHEY, CDR2 SVGEGT. The germline V and J ends were trimmed by 5 bases and 5 bases, with 18 bases remaining between them. The CDR3: CASSNDPARWYGYTF. In nucleotides, the CDR3 is TGTGCCAGCAGTAACGACCCTGCTAGGTGGTATGGCTACACCTTC.

The V and J genes are TRBV6-5 and TRBJ1-1; maybe TRBD1 (6 bases). The germline gives CDR1 MNHEY, CDR2 SVGAGI. V lost 6 bases and J lost 2, with 22 bases in between. The CDR3 consists of 17 residues. The CDR3 region has the DNA TGTGCCAGCAGCCTTGTCGCCCGCGCAGGGGTAAACACTGAAGCTTTCTTT. It specifies CASSLVARAGVNTEAFF.

This clonotype was counted many times. The rearrangement uses TRBV20-1 and TRBJ1-1, with unresolved D. The CDR3 length is 12 residues. Germline V CDR1 and CDR2: DFQATT, SNEGSKA (reference sequence). Trimming shortened V by 0 bases and J by 11 bases, and 13 bases separated the two germline ends. This CDR3 reads CSARDRSDAAFF. Written as DNA, the CDR3 is TGCAGTGCTAGAGATAGGTCGGATGCCGCTTTCTTT.